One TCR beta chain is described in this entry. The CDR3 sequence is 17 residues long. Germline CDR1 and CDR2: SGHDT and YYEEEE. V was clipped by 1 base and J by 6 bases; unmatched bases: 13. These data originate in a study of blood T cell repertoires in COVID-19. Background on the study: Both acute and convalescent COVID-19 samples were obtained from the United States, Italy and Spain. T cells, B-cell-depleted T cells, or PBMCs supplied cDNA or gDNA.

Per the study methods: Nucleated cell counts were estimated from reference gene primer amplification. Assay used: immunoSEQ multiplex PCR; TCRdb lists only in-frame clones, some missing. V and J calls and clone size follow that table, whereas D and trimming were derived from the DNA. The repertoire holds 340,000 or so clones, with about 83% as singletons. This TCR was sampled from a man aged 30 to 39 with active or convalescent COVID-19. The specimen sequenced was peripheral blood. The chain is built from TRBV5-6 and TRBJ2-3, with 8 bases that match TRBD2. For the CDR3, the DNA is TGTGCCAGCAGCTTGCCCCAAGGACTAGCAAATTTCGATACGCAGTATTTT. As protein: CASSLPQGLANFDTQYF.